This is a list of T cell receptor beta chains from one sample in a study of STAT3 mutations in large granular lymphocyte leukemia. Sequencing used immunoSEQ multiplex PCR; TCRdb keeps in-frame clones, though not all of them. This sample yields about 5,000 clones, of which nearly 90% are seen a single time; approximately 19% belongs to the top ten. Sequencing used PBMCs. These receptors originate from a human donor with T large granular lymphocyte leukemia. Some clones in this sample may be carry-over from other donors' samples. Both conserved end residues are part of each CDR3. The D gene is left open where the match is weak. Clone size is not always given. Where it is, it says once, few, many or a class for expanded clones.

d_call: TRBD1; j_call: TRBJ1-5; v_call: TRBV5-5; clone_size: .; cdr3_nt: TGTGCCAGCAGCTTGGTAGGGACAGGGGATCAGCCCCAGCATTTT; cdr3_aa: CASSLVGTGDQPQHF
d_call: .; j_call: TRBJ2-3; v_call: TRBV4-2; clone_size: .; cdr3_nt: TGTGCCAGCAGCGGGAAGGAGGTGGGTTCAGATACGCAGTATTTT; cdr3_aa: CASSGKEVGSDTQYF
d_call: .; j_call: TRBJ1-5; v_call: TRBV19; clone_size: .; cdr3_nt: TGTGCCAGTAGTATAGACCTAGGGAGCAATCAGCCCCAGCATTTT; cdr3_aa: CASSIDLGSNQPQHF
d_call: .; j_call: TRBJ2-2; v_call: TRBV5-4; clone_size: .; cdr3_nt: TGTGCCAGCAGCTTGGTCCAGAACACCGGGGAGCTGTTTTTT; cdr3_aa: CASSLVQNTGELFF
d_call: .; j_call: TRBJ1-1; v_call: TRBV5-1; clone_size: .; cdr3_nt: TGCGCCAGCAGCTTATCCCCAGGGAGCACTGAAGCTTTCTTT; cdr3_aa: CASSLSPGSTEAFF
d_call: .; j_call: TRBJ2-5; v_call: TRBV7-9; clone_size: .; cdr3_nt: TGTGCCAGCAGCCCTAGCATACAAGGGACCCAGTACTTC; cdr3_aa: CASSPSIQGTQYF
d_call: .; j_call: TRBJ2-2; v_call: TRBV2; clone_size: .; cdr3_nt: TGTGCCAGCAGTCGACAGGGAGGCACCGGGGAGCTGTTTTTT; cdr3_aa: CASSRQGGTGELFF
d_call: .; j_call: TRBJ1-2; v_call: TRBV20-1; clone_size: .; cdr3_nt: TGCAGTGCCACAATTGGGGGCTACACCTTC; cdr3_aa: CSATIGGYTF
d_call: .; j_call: TRBJ1-6; v_call: TRBV7-9; clone_size: .; cdr3_nt: TGTGCCAGCAGCTTGACAGGCTTCTATTCACCCCTCCACTTT; cdr3_aa: CASSLTGFYSPLHF
d_call: .; j_call: TRBJ2-1; v_call: TRBV29-1; clone_size: .; cdr3_nt: TGCAGCGTGAATACCTACAATGAGCAGTTCTTC; cdr3_aa: CSVNTYNEQFF
d_call: .; j_call: TRBJ1-2; v_call: TRBV5-1; clone_size: few; cdr3_nt: TGCGCCAGCAGCTTGGTCGGGAGAAACTATGGCTACACCTTC; cdr3_aa: CASSLVGRNYGYTF
d_call: .; j_call: TRBJ2-3; v_call: TRBV28; clone_size: .; cdr3_nt: TGTGCCAGCAGTTTCGGGCAGGTCACAGATACGCAGTATTTT; cdr3_aa: CASSFGQVTDTQYF
d_call: TRBD1; j_call: TRBJ1-5; v_call: TRBV6-1; clone_size: .; cdr3_nt: TGTGCCAGCAGTGGACAGGGCCGTAGCAATCAGCCCCAGCATTTT; cdr3_aa: CASSGQGRSNQPQHF
d_call: .; j_call: TRBJ1-2; v_call: TRBV7-8; clone_size: .; cdr3_nt: TGTGCCAGCAGCTTAGAGGGCAGGGTGGGCGGCTACACCTTC; cdr3_aa: CASSLEGRVGGYTF
d_call: .; j_call: TRBJ2-4; v_call: TRBV7-8; clone_size: .; cdr3_nt: TGTGCCAGCAGTTACACCCCTCTAGACAGAACCAAAAACATTCAGTACTTC; cdr3_aa: CASSYTPLDRTKNIQYF
d_call: TRBD1; j_call: TRBJ1-5; v_call: TRBV30; clone_size: .; cdr3_nt: TGTGCCTGGAGTTCCGGGACAGATAGCAATCAGCCCCAGCATTTT; cdr3_aa: CAWSSGTDSNQPQHF
d_call: TRBD1; j_call: TRBJ2-5; v_call: TRBV7-8; clone_size: few; cdr3_nt: TGTGCCAGCAGCTTAGTCGGACAGGGGTATGAGACCCAGTACTTC; cdr3_aa: CASSLVGQGYETQYF
d_call: .; j_call: TRBJ2-1; v_call: TRBV7-3; clone_size: .; cdr3_nt: TGTGCCAGCAGCTCGGGACTCCGCAATGAGCAGTTCTTC; cdr3_aa: CASSSGLRNEQFF
d_call: TRBD1; j_call: TRBJ1-4; v_call: TRBV13; clone_size: few; cdr3_nt: TGTGCCAGCAGCTCCCCCCGGGACAGTGAAAAACTGTTTTTT; cdr3_aa: CASSSPRDSEKLFF
d_call: TRBD1; j_call: TRBJ2-2; v_call: TRBV10-3; clone_size: .; cdr3_nt: TGTGCCATCAGGACCGGGACAGGGGGCACCGGGGAGCTGTTTTTT; cdr3_aa: CAIRTGTGGTGELFF
d_call: TRBD1; j_call: TRBJ2-1; v_call: TRBV19; clone_size: .; cdr3_nt: TGTGCCAGCTCCGGGACAGGGAGTGAGCAGTTCTTC; cdr3_aa: CASSGTGSEQFF
d_call: .; j_call: TRBJ2-2; v_call: TRBV4-1; clone_size: .; cdr3_nt: TGCGCCAGCAGCCCCGCCGGCCTCGGGGCTGCCGGGGAGCTGTTTTTT; cdr3_aa: CASSPAGLGAAGELFF
d_call: .; j_call: TRBJ1-5; v_call: TRBV2; clone_size: .; cdr3_nt: TGTGCCAGCAGTGCCCAGCCTAATCAGCCCCAGCATTTT; cdr3_aa: CASSAQPNQPQHF
d_call: TRBD1; j_call: TRBJ1-1; v_call: TRBV7-9; clone_size: .; cdr3_nt: TGTGCCAGCAGCCAGGGGGACAGGGGGAACACTGAAGCTTTCTTT; cdr3_aa: CASSQGDRGNTEAFF
d_call: .; j_call: TRBJ1-1; v_call: TRBV13; clone_size: .; cdr3_nt: TGTGCCAGCAGCCCCTCTATGAACACTGAAGCTTTCTTT; cdr3_aa: CASSPSMNTEAFF
d_call: TRBD1; j_call: TRBJ1-6; v_call: TRBV30; clone_size: once; cdr3_nt: TGTGCCTGGGGAAGGGACAGTAATTCACCCCTCCACTTT; cdr3_aa: CAWGRDSNSPLHF
d_call: .; j_call: TRBJ2-3; v_call: TRBV28; clone_size: .; cdr3_nt: TGTGCCAGCCGTGGCAAACGCACAGATACGCAGTATTTT; cdr3_aa: CASRGKRTDTQYF
d_call: .; j_call: TRBJ2-2; v_call: TRBV5-1; clone_size: .; cdr3_nt: TGCGCCAGCAGCTCACGGACCGGAGACACCGGGGAGCTGTTTTTT; cdr3_aa: CASSSRTGDTGELFF
d_call: .; j_call: TRBJ2-7; v_call: TRBV7-6; clone_size: .; cdr3_nt: TGTGCCAGCAGCCAGGCCCTCTCCTACGAGCAGTACTTC; cdr3_aa: CASSQALSYEQYF
d_call: .; j_call: TRBJ1-1; v_call: TRBV5-4; clone_size: .; cdr3_nt: TGTGCCAGCAGCTTGGGGGGTCGCACTGAAGCTTTCTTT; cdr3_aa: CASSLGGRTEAFF
d_call: TRBD2; j_call: TRBJ2-1; v_call: TRBV7-9; clone_size: .; cdr3_nt: TGTGCCAGCAGTATATATAGCGGGAGCTCCTACAATGAGCAGTTCTTC; cdr3_aa: CASSIYSGSSYNEQFF
d_call: TRBD1; j_call: TRBJ2-2; v_call: TRBV10-3; clone_size: .; cdr3_nt: TGTGCCACCAACCCCCGGGACAGCACCGGGGAGCTGTTTTTT; cdr3_aa: CATNPRDSTGELFF
d_call: .; j_call: TRBJ2-2; v_call: TRBV7-9; clone_size: .; cdr3_nt: TGTGCCAGCAGCTTAGGTGGCGGTATAAACACCGGGGAGCTGTTTTTT; cdr3_aa: CASSLGGGINTGELFF
d_call: .; j_call: TRBJ1-2; v_call: TRBV6-1; clone_size: .; cdr3_nt: TGTGCCAGCAGTGAACTTGTTGGCTACACCTTC; cdr3_aa: CASSELVGYTF
d_call: TRBD1; j_call: TRBJ1-2; v_call: TRBV28; clone_size: .; cdr3_nt: TGTGCCAGCAACCCCTCCGGGACAGGGAACTATGGCTACACCTTC; cdr3_aa: CASNPSGTGNYGYTF
d_call: .; j_call: TRBJ1-1; v_call: TRBV5-1; clone_size: .; cdr3_nt: TGCGCCAGCAGCGATTCCGGGACGACGGAGGCTTTCTTT; cdr3_aa: CASSDSGTTEAFF
d_call: .; j_call: TRBJ1-2; v_call: TRBV5-8; clone_size: .; cdr3_nt: TGTGCCAGCAGCTTGGAGGGGGGTTGGGACTATGGCTACACCTTC; cdr3_aa: CASSLEGGWDYGYTF
d_call: TRBD2; j_call: TRBJ2-3; v_call: TRBV7-9; clone_size: .; cdr3_nt: TGTGCCAGCAGCCTAGGGCTAGCGGGAGATACGCAGTATTTT; cdr3_aa: CASSLGLAGDTQYF
d_call: TRBD2; j_call: TRBJ2-7; v_call: TRBV5-1; clone_size: .; cdr3_nt: TGCGCCAGCAGGGGTGAACTAGCGGGAGCATACGAGCAGTACTTC; cdr3_aa: CASRGELAGAYEQYF
d_call: TRBD1; j_call: TRBJ2-5; v_call: TRBV5-4; clone_size: .; cdr3_nt: TGTGCCAGCAGCTTGGATCAGGGGGCCGAGACCCAGTACTTC; cdr3_aa: CASSLDQGAETQYF
d_call: .; j_call: TRBJ1-1; v_call: TRBV5-5; clone_size: .; cdr3_nt: TGTGCCAGCAGCTTGCAGAGAATGAACACTGAAGCTTTCTTT; cdr3_aa: CASSLQRMNTEAFF
d_call: .; j_call: TRBJ1-2; v_call: TRBV28; clone_size: .; cdr3_nt: TGTGCCAGCAGCTCCCGGGAGGGCTACACCTTC; cdr3_aa: CASSSREGYTF
d_call: .; j_call: TRBJ2-1; v_call: TRBV5-1; clone_size: .; cdr3_nt: TGCGCCAGCAGTTGGGAGTCTTCCTACAATGAGCAGTTCTTC; cdr3_aa: CASSWESSYNEQFF
d_call: .; j_call: TRBJ1-2; v_call: TRBV7-2; clone_size: .; cdr3_nt: TGTGCCAGCAGCTTGGGGGGGCCAGGGGTTAACTATGGCTACACCTTC; cdr3_aa: CASSLGGPGVNYGYTF
d_call: TRBD1; j_call: TRBJ2-5; v_call: TRBV5-6; clone_size: .; cdr3_nt: TGTGCCAGCAGCTTGACCGGGACAGGGCATGGGACCCAGTACTTC; cdr3_aa: CASSLTGTGHGTQYF
d_call: .; j_call: TRBJ1-1; v_call: TRBV28; clone_size: .; cdr3_nt: TGTGCCAGCAGGTTAGCGACCCCGAACACTGAAGCTTTCTTT; cdr3_aa: CASRLATPNTEAFF
d_call: .; j_call: TRBJ2-7; v_call: TRBV6-6; clone_size: .; cdr3_nt: TGTGCCAGCAGTTATCAGGGTTACGAGCAGTACTTC; cdr3_aa: CASSYQGYEQYF
d_call: .; j_call: TRBJ2-2; v_call: TRBV4-2; clone_size: .; cdr3_nt: TGTGCCAGCAGCCAAACCCGATTTGCGGGGGCTGAGACCGGGGAGCTGTTTTTT; cdr3_aa: CASSQTRFAGAETGELFF
d_call: .; j_call: TRBJ2-3; v_call: TRBV7-9; clone_size: .; cdr3_nt: TGTGCCAGCAGCTTATCCGGGGGAAGCACAGATACGCAGTATTTT; cdr3_aa: CASSLSGGSTDTQYF
d_call: TRBD1; j_call: TRBJ1-2; v_call: TRBV18; clone_size: .; cdr3_nt: TGTGCCAGCTCACCTTTGACAGGGAACTATGGCTACACCTTC; cdr3_aa: CASSPLTGNYGYTF
d_call: .; j_call: TRBJ2-5; v_call: TRBV18; clone_size: .; cdr3_nt: TGTGCCAGCTCCCCGAACGGACAAGAGACCCAGTACTTC; cdr3_aa: CASSPNGQETQYF
d_call: .; j_call: TRBJ1-2; v_call: TRBV6-1; clone_size: .; cdr3_nt: TGTGCCAGCCTCCTAGGACAGACTAACTATGGCTACACCTTC; cdr3_aa: CASLLGQTNYGYTF
d_call: .; j_call: TRBJ2-5; v_call: TRBV10-1; clone_size: .; cdr3_nt: TGCGCCAGCAGTGATACTCAGCCTTCCCAGGGGACCCAGTACTTC; cdr3_aa: CASSDTQPSQGTQYF